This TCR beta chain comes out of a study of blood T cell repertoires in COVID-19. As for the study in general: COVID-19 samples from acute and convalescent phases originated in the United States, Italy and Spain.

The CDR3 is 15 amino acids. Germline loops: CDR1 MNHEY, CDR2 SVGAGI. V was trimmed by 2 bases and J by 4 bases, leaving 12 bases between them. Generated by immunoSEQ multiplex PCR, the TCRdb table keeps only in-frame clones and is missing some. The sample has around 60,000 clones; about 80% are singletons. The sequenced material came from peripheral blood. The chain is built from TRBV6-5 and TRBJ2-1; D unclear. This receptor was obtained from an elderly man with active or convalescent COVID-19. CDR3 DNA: TGTGCCAGCAGTTACCAACCAGGCCAGTACAATGAGCAGTTCTTC. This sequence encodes CASSYQPGQYNEQFF.